The rows below give T cell receptor beta chains drawn from one sample of a study of post-analysis software for immune sequencing data. MiXCR, applied by TCRdb to the PCR reads, yields one record per CDR3 protein. The sample holds hundreds of thousands of distinct CDR3 sequences; roughly 30% are singletons and the top ten take approximately 0.55%. The sample comprised blood. Receptor source: a girl aged 5-17 years with multiple sclerosis. The CDR3 runs from the conserved cysteine through the conserved F or W. The D gene is left open where the match is weak. The listing skips clone size in some rows; elsewhere it reads once, few, many or a size class.

V,J,size,D,DNA,CDR3
TRBV4-1,TRBJ1-2,-,-,TGCGCCAGCAGCCGTGAAGCCGGGACCGTCGCCTTCTATGGCTACACCTTC,CASSREAGTVAFYGYTF
TRBV2,TRBJ2-3,-,-,TGTGCCAGCAGTGCGGACACTAATACGCAGTATTTT,CASSADTNTQYF
TRBV12-3/TRBV12-4,TRBJ1-2,-,TRBD1,TGTGCCAGCAGGGGGACGGAAAGGGGGCGAAGCTATGGCTACACCTTC,CASRGTERGRSYGYTF
TRBV4-1,TRBJ1-2,-,-,TGCGCCAGCAGCCAAGATCCGGGGTCGGGCTATGGCTACACCTTC,CASSQDPGSGYGYTF
TRBV6-6,TRBJ2-1,few,TRBD2,TGTGCCAGCAGTATTGGACTAGCGGGGGGGAGCTTGAATGAGCAGTTCTTC,CASSIGLAGGSLNEQFF
TRBV7-6,TRBJ2-5,-,TRBD1,TGTGCCAGCAGCTTGCTACAGGGGGTGTACGCAGAGACCCAGTACTTC,CASSLLQGVYAETQYF
TRBV20-1,TRBJ2-1,many,TRBD2,TGCAGTGCACCTGGGCTAGCGGGAGCTTCCTACAATGAGCAGTTCTTC,CSAPGLAGASYNEQFF
TRBV7-3,TRBJ2-3,-,TRBD1,TGTGCCAGCAGCAAACAGGGGGCAGTGGCAGATACGCAGTATTTT,CASSKQGAVADTQYF
TRBV20-1,TRBJ2-3,few,-,TGCAGTGCTAGTGTTCGCACCACAGATACGCAGTATTTT,CSASVRTTDTQYF
TRBV20-1,TRBJ2-7,few,TRBD1,TGCAGTGCTAGGTCCCGGACAGGGCTATCCTACGAGCAGTACTTC,CSARSRTGLSYEQYF
TRBV7-2,TRBJ2-7,-,-,TGTGCCAGCAGCTTATATGGATCGGGGGAGCAGTACTTC,CASSLYGSGEQYF
TRBV28,TRBJ1-2,few,-,TGTGCCAGCAGTTTTACGGGGCTTGGGTATGGCTACACCTTC,CASSFTGLGYGYTF
TRBV7-2,TRBJ2-1,-,-,TGTGCCAGCAGCTTACGTAGAGCGCTTGAGCAGTTCTTC,CASSLRRALEQFF
TRBV7-7,TRBJ2-5,-,TRBD1,TGTGCTAGCAGCCCCACTCCGGGACAGCAAGAGACCCAGTACTTC,CASSPTPGQQETQYF
TRBV27,TRBJ2-6,-,-,TGTGCCAGCAGTTTAAGGGCCTGGAATGGGGTCAACGTCCTGACTTTC,CASSLRAWNGVNVLTF
TRBV24-1,TRBJ2-4,few,TRBD1,TGTGCCACCAGTGACCAGGGGGCCAAAGCCAAAAACATTCAGTACTTC,CATSDQGAKAKNIQYF
TRBV6-6,TRBJ1-2,-,TRBD1,TGTGCCAGCAGTCCTCGACAGGGTGGCTACACCTTC,CASSPRQGGYTF
TRBV6-1,TRBJ2-5,-,-,TGTGCCAGCAGTGAAGCCGAGGGAGGTCGGGAGACCCAGTACTTC,CASSEAEGGRETQYF
TRBV15,TRBJ2-3,few,TRBD2,TGTGCCACCAGCAGAGATAACGTAGCTAGCGGCTGGGGCGGAGGCACAGATACGCAGTATTTT,CATSRDNVASGWGGGTDTQYF
TRBV6-6,TRBJ2-1,few,-,TGTGCCGGCACCGCACAAGAAGGAGGGAGAAACAATGAGCAGTTCTTC,CAGTAQEGGRNNEQFF
TRBV4-1,TRBJ1-5,few,-,TGCGCCAGCAGCCAAGGGCCAGGTGGGATTAATCAGCCCCAGCATTTT,CASSQGPGGINQPQHF
TRBV7-2,TRBJ1-6,-,TRBD1,TGTGCCAGCAGCGGGCTGACAGGGGATAATCCTTTTAATTCACCCCTCCACTTT,CASSGLTGDNPFNSPLHF
TRBV3-1,TRBJ1-2,few,TRBD1,TGTGCCAGCAGCCAAGGAGGACAGGTTGGCTACACCTTC,CASSQGGQVGYTF
TRBV20-1,TRBJ2-3,-,-,TGCAGTACCCTCGCGCCAGCATGGTCGGGGGATAGAAATACGCAGTATTTT,CSTLAPAWSGDRNTQYF
TRBV15,TRBJ2-3,many,TRBD1,TGTGCCACCAGCAGAGTAGGGGACAGGGCGGTTGATACGCAGTATTTT,CATSRVGDRAVDTQYF
TRBV2,TRBJ2-5,-,TRBD1,TGTACCAGCAGTGAGGGACAGTTTCAGGAGACCCAGTACTTC,CTSSEGQFQETQYF
TRBV7-2,TRBJ2-1,-,TRBD2,TGTGCCAGCACCCCCCATAGCGGGAGTAACTACAATGAGCAGTTCTTC,CASTPHSGSNYNEQFF
TRBV6-2/TRBV6-3,TRBJ1-5,-,-,TGTGCCAGCACCACAGGGTTCTCGGGCCAGCCCCAGCATTTT,CASTTGFSGQPQHF
TRBV25-1,TRBJ2-1,-,-,TGTGCCAGCAGTGAGGCGGGACAGTACTACAATGAGCAGTTCTTC,CASSEAGQYYNEQFF
TRBV2,TRBJ2-6,once,-,TGTGCCAGCAGGGGGACGGGTAGCTCTGGGGCCAACGTCCTGACTTTC,CASRGTGSSGANVLTF
TRBV20-1,TRBJ2-7,-,TRBD2,TGCAGTGCTCCGATGCGGGGAGGGTACGAGCAGTACTTC,CSAPMRGGYEQYF
TRBV15,TRBJ2-1,few,-,TGTGCCACCAGCAGAGAGGTTGGGACCTACAATGAGCAGTTCTTC,CATSREVGTYNEQFF
TRBV7-2,TRBJ1-4,once,TRBD1,TGTGCCAGCAGCTTAGCTGGTGGACAGGTGGGAAAACTGTTTTTT,CASSLAGGQVGKLFF
TRBV7-9,TRBJ1-2,-,TRBD1,TGTGCCAGCACCCATGGGACAGGGGGAGGCTATGGCTACACCTTC,CASTHGTGGGYGYTF
TRBV6-2/TRBV6-3,TRBJ1-5,-,-,TGTGCCAGCAGTTACCGCCTGAGGAGGGGCAATCAGCCCCAGCATTTT,CASSYRLRRGNQPQHF
TRBV15,TRBJ2-3,-,TRBD2,TGTGCCGCCAGCAGAGATCTTGCGGGACTAGCGGGGACCACAGATACGCAGTATTTT,CAASRDLAGLAGTTDTQYF
TRBV25-1,TRBJ2-2,-,-,TGTGCCAGCAGTGAACGCAGGGCCACCGGGGAGCTGTTTTTT,CASSERRATGELFF
TRBV7-6,TRBJ2-5,few,-,TGTGCCAGCAGCTTAGTAGGTGCGGGGGCCGGCCAAGAGACCCAGTACTTC,CASSLVGAGAGQETQYF
TRBV7-9,TRBJ1-1,-,-,TGTGCCAGTGGGGCGGGTACGGACGCTGAAGCTTTCTTT,CASGAGTDAEAFF
TRBV2,TRBJ2-1,many,TRBD2,TGTGCCGGGGGACTAGCCCTTACAAATGAGCAGTTCTTC,CAGGLALTNEQFF
TRBV29-1,TRBJ2-3,many,-,TGCAGCGTCCGTATCACAGATACGCAGTATTTT,CSVRITDTQYF
TRBV11-2,TRBJ1-2,-,-,TGTGCCAGCAGGCGAGTCGCGGGGGGCTACACCTTC,CASRRVAGGYTF
TRBV20-1,TRBJ2-4,many,-,TGCAGTGCTAGTACGGCCAGTCTAGCCAAAAACATTCAGTACTTC,CSASTASLAKNIQYF